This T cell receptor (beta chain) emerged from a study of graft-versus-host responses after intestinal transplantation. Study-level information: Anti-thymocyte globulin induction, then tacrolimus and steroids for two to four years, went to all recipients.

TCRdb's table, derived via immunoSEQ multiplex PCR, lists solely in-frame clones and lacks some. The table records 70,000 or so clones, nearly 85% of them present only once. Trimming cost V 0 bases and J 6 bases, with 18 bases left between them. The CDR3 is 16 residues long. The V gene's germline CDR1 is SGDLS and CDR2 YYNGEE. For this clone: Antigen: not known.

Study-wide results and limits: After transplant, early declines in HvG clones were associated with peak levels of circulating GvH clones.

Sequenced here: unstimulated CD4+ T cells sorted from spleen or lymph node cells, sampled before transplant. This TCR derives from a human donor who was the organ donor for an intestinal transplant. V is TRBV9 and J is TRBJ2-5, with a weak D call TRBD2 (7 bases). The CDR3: CASSVEEGGLAQTQYF. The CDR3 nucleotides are TGTGCCAGCAGCGTAGAGGAGGGGGGGCTCGCACAGACCCAGTACTTC.